Shown below are 27 T cell receptor beta chains from a single sample sequenced in a study of blood T cell repertoires in COVID-19. Clones were sequenced by immunoSEQ multiplex PCR, and TCRdb holds only the in-frame ones, with some missing. The repertoire consists of 180,000 or so clones, with 80% to 90% occurring once and the leading ten covering 14%. The sample comprised peripheral blood. These receptors were taken from a woman between 65 and 79 years old with COVID-19, enrolled during active disease.

CDR3 sequence: CASRQGWEKLFF. The CDR3 region has the DNA TGTGCCAGCCGGCAGGGGTGGGAAAAACTGTTTTTT. This chain uses TRBV2 with TRBJ1-4; a weak D match, TRBD1 (6 bases). Germline values: CDR1 SNHLY, CDR2 FYNNEI. The CDR3 runs to 12 residues. V lost 8 bases and J lost 8, with 12 bases in between. Using reference TRBV2 and TRBJ1-4 for the parts outside the CDR3, the full variable domain is EPEVTQTPSHQVTQMGQEVILRCVPISNHLYFYWYRQILGQKVEFLVSFYNNEISEKSEIFDDQFSVERPDGSNFTLKIRSTKLEDSAMYFCASRQGWEKLFFGSGTQLSVL.

The gene calls are TRBV7-2 and TRBJ2-5; D perhaps matches TRBD2 (5 bases). The length of the CDR3 is 15 residues. V was pared by 3 bases and J by 2 bases, with 13 bases between. Germline V lookup: CDR1 SGHTA, CDR2 FQGNSA. The CDR3 region has the DNA TGTGCCAGCAGCTTTCTATCCCGGGGTCAAGAGACCCAGTACTTC. Translation: CASSFLSRGQETQYF.

This sequence joins TRBV2 and TRBJ1-5, with D possibly TRBD1 on 5 matching bases. This CDR3 is built from 16 residues. Germline V gene sequence: CDR1 SNHLY, CDR2 FYNNEI. With 6 bases removed from V and 2 bases from J, the gap between germline ends came to 17 bases. The CDR3 is CASSIDGGGGNQPQHF. In DNA form, the CDR3 reads TGTGCCAGCAGCATAGATGGTGGGGGGGGCAATCAGCCCCAGCATTTT.

With respect to this clone: The identical CDR3 is also encoded by other nucleotide sequences in the sample. This sequence joins TRBV15 and TRBJ2-2; D remains ambiguous. With 0 bases removed from V and 3 bases from J, the gap between germline ends came to 11 bases. This CDR3 spans 16 amino acids. Germline CDR1 is LNHNV and CDR2 is YYDKDF (reference sequence). Here the CDR3 reads CATSRDLREYTGELFF. CDR3 in DNA: TGTGCCACCAGCAGAGATCTGCGAGAATACACCGGGGAGCTGTTTTTT.

The J gene is TRBJ2-7, the V gene TRBV28; TRBD2 agrees at 7 bases. Germline CDR1 and CDR2: MDHEN and SYDVKM. The CDR3 is made up of 14 amino acids. V gave up 8 bases and J gave up 3 bases; unmatched junction bases: 10. CDR3 DNA: TGTGCCAGCGGCCGTCCGGGGGGTGTCTACGAGCAGTACGTC. This sequence encodes CASGRPGGVYEQYV.

The chain employs TRBV4-2 and TRBJ1-5, with D perhaps matching TRBD1 (5 bases). The V end lost 5 bases, the J end lost 3 bases, and 8 bases lay between the germline ends. This CDR3 is built from 13 residues. Germline V gene sequence: CDR1 LGHNA, CDR2 YNFKEQ. The CDR3 sequence is CASSRGNNQPQHF. CDR3 nucleotides: TGTGCCAGCAGCAGGGGCAACAATCAGCCCCAGCATTTT.

The chain uses TRBV4-1 and TRBJ1-1; no clear D. Trimming cost V 8 bases and J 4 bases, with 14 bases left between them. This CDR3 contains 13 residues. The germline gives CDR1 MGHRA, CDR2 YSYEKL. The CDR3 bases are TGCGCCAGCGGAAAGACTGGCAGCACTGAAGCTTTCTTT. Amino acids: CASGKTGSTEAFF.

This chain connects TRBV6-5 to TRBJ1-2; a possible D gene is TRBD1 (5 bases). V was pared by 6 bases and J by 5 bases, with 7 bases between. Germline CDR1 is MNHEY and CDR2 is SVGAGI. This CDR3 is built from 11 residues. The CDR3: CASSSGYGYTF. CDR3 DNA sequence: TGTGCCAGCAGCTCAGGGTATGGCTACACCTTC.

This clone has just a few counts. The J gene is TRBJ1-3, the V gene TRBV25-1; a possible D gene is TRBD1 (6 bases). Germline CDR1 is MGHDK and CDR2 is SYGVNS. V lost 2 bases and J lost 4, with 12 bases in between. The CDR3 spans 15 residues. CDR3 sequence (DNA): TGTGCCAGCAGTGAAGATTGGGGGCCGGGAAACACCATATATTTT. Translating gives CASSEDWGPGNTIYF.

The genes are TRBV2 and TRBJ2-2, with D possibly matching TRBD1 (7 bases). CDR3 size: 14 residues. V was trimmed by 9 bases and J by 0 bases, leaving 11 bases between them. CDR1 is SNHLY and CDR2 is FYNNEI in the germline V gene. CDR3 nucleotide sequence: TGTGCCAGGGGGGGACAGACGAACACCGGGGAGCTGTTTTTT. Amino acid sequence: CARGGQTNTGELFF.

The rearrangement links TRBV6-5 to TRBJ1-1; 9 nucleotides align to TRBD1. Germline trimming cut 2 bases from V and 7 bases from J; bases unmatched to any gene: 11. This CDR3 has 16 amino acids. In germline, CDR1 is MNHEY, CDR2 SVGAGI. The CDR3 loop is CASSYPAGQGKYEAFF. DNA of the CDR3: TGTGCCAGCAGTTACCCGGCAGGACAGGGGAAGTATGAAGCTTTCTTT.

This chain uses TRBV28 with TRBJ2-2; a weak D match, TRBD1 (6 bases). Per the germline V gene, CDR1 is MDHEN and CDR2 is SYDVKM. The V gene lost 7 bases and the J gene lost 5 bases, with 20 bases spanning the gap. The CDR3 has 16 amino acids. DNA of the CDR3: TGTGCCAGCAAAACCTCAGGGGTAGGATGGACCGGGGAGCTGTTTTTT. This sequence encodes CASKTSGVGWTGELFF.

The chain employs TRBV5-8 and TRBJ2-1; TRBD2 might be the D (6 bases). Trimming pared 4 bases from V and 0 bases from J, leaving 17 bases between. The length of the CDR3 is 17 residues. CDR1 and CDR2 (germline): SGHTS, YDEGEE. The CDR3 sequence: CASSRPGRGRSYNEQFF. As DNA, the CDR3 is TGTGCCAGCAGCAGACCGGGGCGGGGACGCTCCTACAATGAGCAGTTCTTC.

J is TRBJ2-1 and V is TRBV7-2; 7 bases agree with TRBD2. CDR1 is SGHTA and CDR2 is FQGNSA in the germline V gene. V lost 4 bases, J lost 9 bases, and 6 bases stayed unmatched. This CDR3 spans 13 amino acids. The CDR3 loop is CASSSWTRPEQFF. The DNA for the CDR3 is TGTGCCAGCAGCTCTTGGACTAGGCCTGAGCAGTTCTTC.

The CDR3 region has the DNA TGTGCCAGCAGTTACTCGAGCGGTAACTATGGCTACACCTTC. Protein product: CASSYSSGNYGYTF. The chain is built from TRBV6-6 and TRBJ1-2; no clear D gene. The length of the CDR3 is 14 residues. CDR1 and CDR2 (germline): MNHNY, SVGAGI (reference sequence). The V gene lost 0 bases and the J gene lost 1 base, with 6 bases spanning the gap.

This clone has just one count. This chain connects TRBV6-1 to TRBJ2-1, with D possibly TRBD1 on 6 matching bases. The CDR3 loop spans 15 amino acids. Germline V gene lookup returns CDR1 MNHNS and CDR2 SASEGT. The ends were cut back, 2 bases at V and 6 bases at J, with 14 bases in the middle. The CDR3 DNA follows: TGTGCCAGCAGTGAAACGTATGCAGGGGTCAATGAGCAGTTCTTC. This sequence encodes CASSETYAGVNEQFF.

This chain links TRBV6-5 with TRBJ1-1; D gene ambiguous. Germline V gene sequence: CDR1 MNHEY, CDR2 SVGAGI. The CDR3 totals 14 residues. V gave up 4 bases and J gave up 1 base, with 10 bases separating them. The CDR3 protein is CASSWLAGNTEAFF. The CDR3, as DNA: TGTGCCAGCAGTTGGTTGGCAGGGAACACTGAAGCTTTCTTT.

The V and J genes are TRBV15 and TRBJ1-2, with 11 nucleotides matching TRBD1. Germline-derived CDR1 and CDR2 are LNHNV and YYDKDF (reference sequence). Trimming removed 3 bases from V and 7 bases from J; junction bases left unmatched: 10. This CDR3 is 16 amino acids long. The CDR3 nucleotides read TGTGCCACCAGCAGGGCAAGGACAGGGGGCGAATCTGGCTACACCTTC. Encoded protein: CATSRARTGGESGYTF.

The V gene is TRBV10-2, the J gene TRBJ1-2; TRBD1 aligns across 7 bases. The CDR3 totals 14 residues. Germline V CDR1 and CDR2: WSHSY, SAAADI. After removal of 4 bases from V and 6 bases from J, the junction contained 8 bases not matched to a gene. The DNA for the CDR3 is TGCGCCAGCAGTGTTTCCGGGACAGCTGATGGCTACACCTTC. This sequence encodes CASSVSGTADGYTF.

This clone was picked up one time. The chain is built from TRBV5-6 and TRBJ2-3; 9 positions match TRBD1. After removal of 1 base from V and 4 bases from J, the junction contained 4 bases not matched to a gene. Germline loops: CDR1 SGHDT, CDR2 YYEEEE. CDR3 length: 15 residues. The CDR3 spells CASSLPGQGPDTQYF. The CDR3 nucleotides read TGTGCCAGCAGCTTGCCGGGACAGGGACCAGATACGCAGTATTTT.

The chain joins TRBV5-1 to TRBJ2-3, with 8 nucleotides matching TRBD2. Germline CDR1 reads SGHRS; CDR2 reads YFSETQ. The CDR3 totals 16 residues. V shed 7 bases, J shed 4 bases, and the junction held 14 bases outside the gene matches. The CDR3 loop reads CASGPNQRGFADTQYF. DNA of the CDR3: TGCGCCAGCGGGCCGAATCAGCGGGGGTTTGCAGATACGCAGTATTTT.

The chain couples TRBV28 to TRBJ2-7; 8 positions match TRBD1. The CDR3 totals 14 residues. J was trimmed by 5 bases and V by 6 bases; bases with no gene match: 9. The germline CDR1 and CDR2 sequences are MDHEN and SYDVKM. The CDR3 bases are TGTGCCAGCAGCCCAACTGGACAGGGCCACGAGCAGTACTTC. Translation: CASSPTGQGHEQYF.

The chain links TRBV7-3 to TRBJ2-7; 8 bases are a match to TRBD2. The ends lost 5 bases at V and 6 bases at J; junction bases unmatched: 9. This CDR3 is built from 14 residues. Looked up from germline, CDR1 is SGHTA and CDR2 is FQGTGA. The CDR3 DNA reads as TGTGCCAGCAGCCTGAGCGGGGGCCCGTCCGAGCAGTACGTC. The encoded protein is CASSLSGGPSEQYV.

This clone was counted only a few times. The V call is TRBV5-1, the J call TRBJ2-3, with a tentative D call TRBD1 (5 bases). The CDR3 loop spans 15 amino acids. V lost 4 bases and J 1 base, leaving 13 bases between the germline ends. The germline V gene has CDR1 SGHRS and CDR2 YFSETQ. CDR3 residues: CASSPQGRGTDTQYF. The DNA of the CDR3 is TGCGCCAGCAGCCCCCAGGGTCGGGGCACAGATACGCAGTATTTT.

V usage is TRBV30 and J usage is TRBJ2-1; D gene unclear. Deletions cut 0 bases from V and 0 bases from J, with 3 bases between. CDR1 GTSNPN and CDR2 SVGIG come from the germline V gene (reference sequence). CDR3 length equals 13 residues. This CDR3 is CAWSVNSYNEQFF. In nucleotides, the CDR3 is TGTGCCTGGAGTGTTAACTCCTACAATGAGCAGTTCTTC. The full variable domain, completed using reference TRBV30 and TRBJ2-1, is SQTIHQWPATLVQPVGSPLSLECTVEGTSNPNLYWYRQAAGRGLQLLFYSVGIGQISSEVPQNLSASRPQDRQFILSSKKLLLSDSGFYLCAWSVNSYNEQFFGPGTRLTVL.

The chain uses TRBV7-8 and TRBJ1-2, with a possible D match to TRBD1 (6 bases). Trimming took off 5 bases at V and 3 bases at J, with 10 bases between the two ends. Germline CDR1 SGHVS, CDR2 FQNEAQ. The CDR3 loop spans 13 amino acids. CDR3 protein: CASSPNRDYGYTF. Written as DNA, the CDR3 is TGTGCCAGCAGCCCCAACAGGGACTATGGCTACACCTTC.

V is TRBV7-8 and J is TRBJ2-3, with D uncertain. CDR3 size: 16 residues. Trimming took off 0 bases at V and 2 bases at J, with 12 bases between the two ends. Germline V gives CDR1 SGHVS, CDR2 FQNEAQ. The CDR3 DNA is TGTGCCAGCAGCTTAGCGGTCCGCCGGTACACAGATACGCAGTATTTT. It codes for CASSLAVRRYTDTQYF.